Only a few counts were recorded for the clone carrying this TCR beta chain. Its specificity is not known. Amplification targeted TCR beta CDR3 regions from RNA transcripts. The HTBI primer set served for first-round RT-PCR of the TCR CDR3. Each CDR3 protein gets one entry after TCRdb re-called the multiplex PCR reads with MiXCR. The sample has 650,000 to 700,000 distinct CDR3 sequences; around 16% are singletons. The sample is drawn from a study of T cells in Graves' hyperthyroidism and ophthalmopathy. Overall study findings and caveats: A 13 V-J signature model discriminated ophthalmopathy versus stable hyperthyroidism. The majority of expanded thyroid clonotypes above 0.001 also appeared in blood.

Among the patients, aged 18 to 65, hyperthyroidism was newly diagnosed and had lasted under 2 months. J gave up 5 bases and V 3 bases, and 5 bases lay outside the gene matches. CDR1 is ENHRY, CDR2 SYGVKD, per germline. This CDR3 is built from 15 residues. The gene calls are TRBV10-3 and TRBJ1-4; 8 bases map to TRBD1. The TCR comes from a man aged 50 to 60 with Graves' hyperthyroidism. The sequenced material came from blood. CDR3 sequence (DNA): TGTGCCATCAGTGAAGTGACAGGGGCAAATGAAAAACTGTTTTTT. This encodes CAISEVTGANEKLFF.